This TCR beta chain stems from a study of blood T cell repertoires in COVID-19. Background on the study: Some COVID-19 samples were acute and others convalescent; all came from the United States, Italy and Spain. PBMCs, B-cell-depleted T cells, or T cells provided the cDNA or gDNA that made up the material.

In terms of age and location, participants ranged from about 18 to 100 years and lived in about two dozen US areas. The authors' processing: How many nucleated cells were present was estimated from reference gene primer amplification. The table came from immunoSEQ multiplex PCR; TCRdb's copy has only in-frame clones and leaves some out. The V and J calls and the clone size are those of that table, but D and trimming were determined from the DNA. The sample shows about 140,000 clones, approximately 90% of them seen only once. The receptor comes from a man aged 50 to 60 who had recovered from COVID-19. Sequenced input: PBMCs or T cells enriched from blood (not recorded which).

The CDR3 loop reads CASRADGTGNYGYTF. The CDR3 DNA reads TGTGCCAGCAGAGCCGACGGGACAGGGAACTATGGCTACACCTTC. V is TRBV6-6 and J is TRBJ1-2, with 9 bases that match TRBD1. Losses at the gene ends were 6 bases for V and 2 bases for J; bases not matched to a gene: 7. CDR3 length equals 15 residues. Germline loops: CDR1 MNHNY, CDR2 SVGAGI (reference sequence).